The text below deals with one T cell receptor beta chain. Antigen unknown. This specimen comes from a study of STAT5B mutations in CD4+ large granular lymphocyte leukemia. Study outcomes and limitations: TRBV06-family usage was enriched in top patient clones (8/27) versus controls (2/35).

Under the authors' procedure: The detection floor for productive clonotype frequency was 2.59 x 10-5. The assay was immunoSEQ multiplex PCR, and TCRdb's table has in-frame clones only and misses some. The D gene and trimming were derived from the DNA, and the V and J assignments and clone size from that table. The sample shows 32,000 or so clones, 70% to 90% of them seen only once. The germline V gene encodes CDR1 MDHEN and CDR2 SYDVKM. Trimming left V 6 bases short and J 3 bases short, with 8 bases between. The CDR3 totals 13 residues. This sequence was found in a human donor in good health. The chain recombines TRBV28 with TRBJ2-2; D is unresolved. The sequenced material came from CD4+ T cells from blood buffy coats. The CDR3 DNA sequence: TGTGCCAGCAGGCTCCTTTACACCGGGGAGCTGTTTTTT. It translates to CASRLLYTGELFF.